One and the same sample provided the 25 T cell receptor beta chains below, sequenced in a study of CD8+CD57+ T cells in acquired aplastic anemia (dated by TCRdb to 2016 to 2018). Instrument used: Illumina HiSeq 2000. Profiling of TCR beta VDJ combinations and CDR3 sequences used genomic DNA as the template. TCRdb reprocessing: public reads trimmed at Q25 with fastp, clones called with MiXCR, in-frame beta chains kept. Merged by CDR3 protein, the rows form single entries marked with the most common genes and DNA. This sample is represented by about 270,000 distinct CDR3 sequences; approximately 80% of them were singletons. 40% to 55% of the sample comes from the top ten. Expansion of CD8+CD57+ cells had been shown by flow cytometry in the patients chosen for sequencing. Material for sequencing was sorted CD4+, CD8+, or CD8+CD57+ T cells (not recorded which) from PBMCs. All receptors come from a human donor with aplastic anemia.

Here the CDR3 reads CASSFHPDGTAIPYEQYV. In DNA, the CDR3 is TGTGCCAGCAGCTTTCACCCAGACGGGACAGCCATTCCCTACGAGCAGTACGTC. The gene calls are TRBV7-8 and TRBJ2-7; TRBD1 agrees at 7 bases. The germline gives CDR1 SGHVS, CDR2 FQNEAQ. This CDR3 comprises 18 residues. Trimming cost V 3 bases and J 2 bases; bases outside gene matches: 16.

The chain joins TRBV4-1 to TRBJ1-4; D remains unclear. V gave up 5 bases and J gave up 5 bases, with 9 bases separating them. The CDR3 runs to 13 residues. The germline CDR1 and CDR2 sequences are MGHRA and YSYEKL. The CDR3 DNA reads TGCGCCAGCAGCGGCAGGCTAAATGAAAAACTGTTTTTT. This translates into CASSGRLNEKLFF.

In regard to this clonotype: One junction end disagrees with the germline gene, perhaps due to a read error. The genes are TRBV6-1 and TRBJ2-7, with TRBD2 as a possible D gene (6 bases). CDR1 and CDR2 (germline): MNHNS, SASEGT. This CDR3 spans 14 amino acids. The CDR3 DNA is TGTGCCAGCAGCTGCGTGCGGGGTAACTACGACCAGTACTTC. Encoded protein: CASSCVRGNYDQYF.

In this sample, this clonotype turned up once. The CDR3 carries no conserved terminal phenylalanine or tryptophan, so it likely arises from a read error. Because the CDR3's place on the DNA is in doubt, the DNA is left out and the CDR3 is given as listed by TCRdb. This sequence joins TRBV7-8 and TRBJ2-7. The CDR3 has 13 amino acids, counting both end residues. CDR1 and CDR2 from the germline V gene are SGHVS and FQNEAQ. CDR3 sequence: CASSLAGDSEPYY.

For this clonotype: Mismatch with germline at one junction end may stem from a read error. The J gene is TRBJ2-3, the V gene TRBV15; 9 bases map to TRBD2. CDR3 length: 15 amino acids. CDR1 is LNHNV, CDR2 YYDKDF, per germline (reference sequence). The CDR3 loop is CAASSVAGAPDTQYF. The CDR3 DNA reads TGTGCCGCCAGCAGCGTAGCGGGAGCTCCAGATACGCAGTATTTT.

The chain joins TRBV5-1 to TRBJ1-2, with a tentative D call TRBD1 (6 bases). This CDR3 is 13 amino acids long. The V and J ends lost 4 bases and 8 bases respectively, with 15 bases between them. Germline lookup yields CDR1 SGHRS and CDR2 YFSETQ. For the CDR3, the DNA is TGCGCCAGCAGCCGGGACACTCAAGGCGGCTACACCTTC. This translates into CASSRDTQGGYTF. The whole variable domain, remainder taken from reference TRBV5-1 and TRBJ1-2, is KAGVTQTPRYLIKTRGQQVTLSCSPISGHRSVSWYQQTPGQGLQFLFEYFSETQRNKGNFPGRFSGRQFSNSRSEMNVSTLELGDSALYLCASSRDTQGGYTFGSGTRLTVV.

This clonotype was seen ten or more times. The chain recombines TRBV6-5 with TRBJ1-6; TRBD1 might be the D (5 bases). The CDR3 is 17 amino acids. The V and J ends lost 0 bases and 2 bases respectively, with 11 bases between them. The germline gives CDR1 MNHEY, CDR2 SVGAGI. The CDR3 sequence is CASSYSAEGTYNSPLHF. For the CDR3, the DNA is TGTGCCAGCAGTTACTCGGCCGAGGGGACCTATAATTCACCCCTCCACTTT.

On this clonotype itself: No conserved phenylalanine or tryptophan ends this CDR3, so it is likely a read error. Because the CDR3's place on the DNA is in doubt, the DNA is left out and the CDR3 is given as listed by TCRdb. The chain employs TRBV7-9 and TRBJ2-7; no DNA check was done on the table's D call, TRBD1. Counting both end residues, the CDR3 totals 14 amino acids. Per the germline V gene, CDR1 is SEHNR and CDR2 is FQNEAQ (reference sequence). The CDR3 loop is CASSGAGSYGANVL.

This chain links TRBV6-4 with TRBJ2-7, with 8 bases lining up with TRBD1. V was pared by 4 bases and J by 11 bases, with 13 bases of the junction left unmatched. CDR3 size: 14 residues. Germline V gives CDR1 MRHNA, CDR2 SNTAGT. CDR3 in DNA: TGTGCCAGCAGTGCCCCTCAGGGGGCGGGAAGAAAGTACTTC. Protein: CASSAPQGAGRKYF.

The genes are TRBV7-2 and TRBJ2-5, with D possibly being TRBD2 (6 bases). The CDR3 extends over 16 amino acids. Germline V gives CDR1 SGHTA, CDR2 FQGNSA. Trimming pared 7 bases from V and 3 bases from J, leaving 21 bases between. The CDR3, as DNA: TGTGCCAGCATACCTCTCGGGGGACCGCCAGAAGAGACCCAGTACTTC. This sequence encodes CASIPLGGPPEETQYF.

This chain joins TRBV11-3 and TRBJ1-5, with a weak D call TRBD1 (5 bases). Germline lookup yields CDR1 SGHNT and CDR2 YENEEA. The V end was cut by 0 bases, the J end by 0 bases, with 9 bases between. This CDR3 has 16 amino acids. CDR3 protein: CASSLDLTDSNQPQHF. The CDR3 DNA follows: TGTGCCAGCAGCTTAGATCTGACAGATAGCAATCAGCCCCAGCATTTT.

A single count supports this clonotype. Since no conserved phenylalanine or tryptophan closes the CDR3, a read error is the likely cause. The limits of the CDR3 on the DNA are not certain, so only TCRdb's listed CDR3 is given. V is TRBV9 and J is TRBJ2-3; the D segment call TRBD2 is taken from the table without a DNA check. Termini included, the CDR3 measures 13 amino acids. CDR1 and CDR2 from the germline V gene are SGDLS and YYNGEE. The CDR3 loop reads CASSPGTSGSNEL.

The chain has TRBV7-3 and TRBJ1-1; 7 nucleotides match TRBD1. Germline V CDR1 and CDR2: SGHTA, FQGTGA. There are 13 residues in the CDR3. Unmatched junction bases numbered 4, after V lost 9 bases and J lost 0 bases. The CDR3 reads CASGDSLNTEAFF. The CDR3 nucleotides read TGTGCCAGTGGGGACAGCTTGAACACTGAAGCTTTCTTT.

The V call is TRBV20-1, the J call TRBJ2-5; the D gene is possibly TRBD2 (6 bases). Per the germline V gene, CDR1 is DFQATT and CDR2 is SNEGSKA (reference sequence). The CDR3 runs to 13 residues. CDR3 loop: CSADRGIEETQYF. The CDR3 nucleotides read TGCAGCGCGGACCGGGGGATCGAAGAGACCCAGTACTTC.

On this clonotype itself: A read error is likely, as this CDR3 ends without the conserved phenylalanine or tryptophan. CDR3 coding DNA: TGTGCCAGCAGCTTGGGCGGGGTCCATGAGCAGTTCCTC. The encoded protein is CASSLGGVHEQFL. This rearrangement joins TRBV5-6 to TRBJ2-1, with a weak D call TRBD2 (6 bases). V was shortened by 0 bases and J by 8 bases, with 9 bases between the two germline ends. The V gene's germline CDR1 is SGHDT and CDR2 YYEEEE. The CDR3 spans 13 residues.

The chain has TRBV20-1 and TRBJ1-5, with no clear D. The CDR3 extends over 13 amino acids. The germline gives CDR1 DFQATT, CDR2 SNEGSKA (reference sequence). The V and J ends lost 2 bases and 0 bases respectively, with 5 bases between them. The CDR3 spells CSARKDSNQPQHF. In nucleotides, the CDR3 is TGCAGTGCTAGAAAGGATAGCAATCAGCCCCAGCATTTT.

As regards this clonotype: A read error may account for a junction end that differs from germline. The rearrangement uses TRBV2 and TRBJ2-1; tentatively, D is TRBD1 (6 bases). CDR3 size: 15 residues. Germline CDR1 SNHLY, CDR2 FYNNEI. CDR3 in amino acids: CATSRGEGVDNEQFF. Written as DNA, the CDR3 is TGTGCCACCAGTAGAGGAGAGGGGGTGGACAATGAGCAGTTCTTC.

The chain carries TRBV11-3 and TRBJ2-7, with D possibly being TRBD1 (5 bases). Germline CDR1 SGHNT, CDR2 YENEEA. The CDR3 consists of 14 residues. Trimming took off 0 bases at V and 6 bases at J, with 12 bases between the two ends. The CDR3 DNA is TGTGCCAGCAGCTTAGATCTGACAGTCGGCGAGCAGTACTTC. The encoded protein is CASSLDLTVGEQYF.

DNA of the CDR3: TGTGCCAGCAGCTTAAATCGGGGCGCCGACTATGGCTACACCTTC. This codes for CASSLNRGADYGYTF. V gene TRBV11-3 combines with J gene TRBJ1-2; D is perhaps TRBD1 (5 bases). Germline V gene data show CDR1 as SGHNT and CDR2 as YENEEA. The V end lost 2 bases, the J end lost 3 bases, and 13 bases lay between the germline ends. The CDR3 sequence is 15 residues long. The variable domain in full, completed from reference TRBV11-3 and TRBJ1-2, reads EAGVVQSPRYKIIEKKQPVAFWCNPISGHNTLYWYLQNLGQGPELLIRYENEEAVDDSQLPKDRFSAERLKGVDSTLKIQPAELGDSAVYLCASSLNRGADYGYTFGSGTRLTVV.

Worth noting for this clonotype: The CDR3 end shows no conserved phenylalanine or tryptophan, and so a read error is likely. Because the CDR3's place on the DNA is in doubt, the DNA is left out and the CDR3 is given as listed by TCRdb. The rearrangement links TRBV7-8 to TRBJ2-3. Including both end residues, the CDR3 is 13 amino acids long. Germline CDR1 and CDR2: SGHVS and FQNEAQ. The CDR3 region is CASSLAGGDQHFC.

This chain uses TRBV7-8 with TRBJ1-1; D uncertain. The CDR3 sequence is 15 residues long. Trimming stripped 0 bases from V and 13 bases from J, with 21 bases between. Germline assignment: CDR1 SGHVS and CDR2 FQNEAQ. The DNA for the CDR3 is TGTGCCAGCAGCTTAGCGCTGAGACCCGATACGGAGTATTTCTTT. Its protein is CASSLALRPDTEYFF.

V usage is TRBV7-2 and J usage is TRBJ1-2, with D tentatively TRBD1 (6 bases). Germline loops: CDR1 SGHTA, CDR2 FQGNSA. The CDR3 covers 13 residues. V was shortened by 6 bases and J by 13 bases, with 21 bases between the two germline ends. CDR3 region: CASSYDPHWTATF. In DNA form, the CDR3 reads TGTGCCAGCAGTTACGATCCACACTGGACAGCCACCTTC.

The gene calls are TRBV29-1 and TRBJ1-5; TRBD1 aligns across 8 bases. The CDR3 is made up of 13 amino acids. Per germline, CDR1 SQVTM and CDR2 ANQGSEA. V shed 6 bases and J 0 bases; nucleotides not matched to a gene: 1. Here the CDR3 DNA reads TGCAGCGTGACAGGGGCTAGCAATCAGCCCCAGCATTTT. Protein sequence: CSVTGASNQPQHF.

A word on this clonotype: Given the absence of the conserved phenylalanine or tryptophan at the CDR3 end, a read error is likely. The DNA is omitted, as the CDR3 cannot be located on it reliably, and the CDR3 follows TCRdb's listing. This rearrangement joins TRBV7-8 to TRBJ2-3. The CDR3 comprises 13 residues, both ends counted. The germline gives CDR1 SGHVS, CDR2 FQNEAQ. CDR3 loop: CASSLAGRHATQY.

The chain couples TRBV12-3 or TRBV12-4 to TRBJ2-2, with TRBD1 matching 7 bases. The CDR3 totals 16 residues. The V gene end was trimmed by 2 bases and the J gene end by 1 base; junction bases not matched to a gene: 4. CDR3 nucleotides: TGTGCCAGCAGTTTACCACAGGGGCGGAACACCGGGGAGCTGTTTTTT. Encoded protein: CASSLPQGRNTGELFF.